This T cell receptor beta chain derives from a study of T-cell memory formation after mild COVID-19. This CDR3 region has 17 residues. The junction had 10 bases not matched to a gene; V was cut back by 2 bases and J by 1 base. Researchers used 5'RACE with constant-segment primers to make TCR alpha and TCR beta cDNA libraries that carry sample barcodes and UMIs. TCRdb redid the calling of the 5' RACE reads with MiXCR, one entry per CDR3 protein. The sample holds about 350,000 distinct CDR3 sequences, roughly 15% seen once. General observations from the study: Contracting CD4+ clones lay largely in CM and EM, with CD8+ ones residing in EMRA.

This clonotype turned up a few times. The antigen is not known. Sequencing used PBMCs or a T cell subset sorted from them (not recorded which). J is TRBJ1-1 and V is TRBV12-3 or TRBV12-4, with 7 nucleotides matching TRBD1. The receptor was isolated from a young man who had mild COVID-19 (a few samples of this study predate the infection). Cell type and time point are not known. CDR3 in amino acids: CASSLFSRGLRNTEAFF. CDR3 DNA: TGTGCCAGCAGTTTATTTTCTAGGGGGCTAAGGAACACTGAAGCTTTCTTT.